These 17 T cell receptor beta chains originate from one sample sequenced in a study of cytomegalovirus exposure and HLA in healthy donors. Primers for the PCR totalled 60 Vbeta and 13 Jbeta. Sequenced by immunoSEQ multiplex PCR; TCRdb stores in-frame clones only, minus some. The sample contains about 190,000 clones, 84% of which appear only once. Sequenced material: PBMCs. These TCRs come from a woman aged 45-65 years in good health and CMV-seropositive.

The chain links TRBV7-9 to TRBJ2-5; the match to TRBD2 covers 15 bases. The CDR3 is 16 amino acids. The J segment lost 4 bases and the V segment lost 3 bases, leaving 3 bases of the junction unmatched. The germline gives CDR1 SEHNR, CDR2 FQNEAQ (reference sequence). CDR3 amino acids: CASSFGLAGGPETQYF. The CDR3 DNA follows: TGTGCCAGCAGCTTCGGACTAGCGGGGGGGCCAGAGACCCAGTACTTC.

This rearrangement joins TRBV9 to TRBJ2-5; the D gene is possibly TRBD2 (5 bases). Between the trimmed V and J ends, which lost 4 bases and 5 bases, there was a span of 12 bases. The CDR3 loop spans 13 amino acids. Germline V gene sequence: CDR1 SGDLS, CDR2 YYNGEE. The CDR3 loop is CASSPPTGETQYF. As DNA, the CDR3 is TGTGCCAGCAGCCCACCCACGGGGGAGACCCAGTACTTC.

The chain combines TRBV29-1 with TRBJ2-1; 12 bases are a match to TRBD2. The CDR3 consists of 15 residues. J gave up 4 bases and V 7 bases, and 8 bases lay outside the gene matches. Looked up from germline, CDR1 is SQVTM and CDR2 is ANQGSEA. CDR3 sequence (DNA): TGCAGCGGATCCGGCGGGACTAGCGGGTACAATGAGCAGTTCTTC. Protein sequence: CSGSGGTSGYNEQFF.

Concerning this clone itself: Additional DNA sequences in this sample encode the identical CDR3. The rearrangement uses TRBV2 and TRBJ2-2; possible D gene TRBD2, 5 bases. In germline, CDR1 is SNHLY, CDR2 FYNNEI. CDR3 length equals 14 residues. V gave up 2 bases and J gave up 4 bases, with 8 bases separating them. CDR3 residues: CASSELRGTGELFF. As DNA, the CDR3 is TGTGCCAGCAGTGAACTCCGGGGCACCGGGGAGCTGTTTTTT.

This clone was seen just once. The chain has TRBV29-1 and TRBJ2-3; D remains ambiguous. Germline lookup yields CDR1 SQVTM and CDR2 ANQGSEA. The CDR3 has 13 residues. V lost 3 bases and J lost 0, with 7 bases in between. The CDR3 bases are TGCAGCGTTGATATTGGCAGCACAGATACGCAGTATTTT. Translating gives CSVDIGSTDTQYF.

Details on this clone: The same CDR3 arises from other DNA sequences in this sample as well. This rearrangement joins TRBV19 to TRBJ2-1; D is undetermined. The V end was cut by 4 bases, the J end by 0 bases, with 13 bases between. This CDR3 is built from 16 residues. The germline V gene encodes CDR1 LNHDA and CDR2 SQIVND (reference sequence). The CDR3 here is CASSSSVPSSYNEQFF. Here the CDR3 DNA reads TGTGCCAGTAGTAGTAGTGTTCCCTCCTCCTACAATGAGCAGTTCTTC. Combining the CDR3 with reference TRBV19 and TRBJ2-1 gives the whole variable domain DGGITQSPKYLFRKEGQNVTLSCEQNLNHDAMYWYRQDPGQGLRLIYYSQIVNDFQKGDIAEGYSVSREKKESFPLTVTSAQKNPTAFYLCASSSSVPSSYNEQFFGPGTRLTVL.

The chain joins TRBV6-5 to TRBJ2-1, with D uncertain. V lost 6 bases and J lost 0, with 12 bases in between. There are 15 residues in the CDR3. Looked up from germline, CDR1 is MNHEY and CDR2 is SVGAGI. The CDR3 here is CASRVVSNSYNEQFF. The DNA for the CDR3 is TGTGCCAGCAGGGTCGTTAGTAACTCCTACAATGAGCAGTTCTTC.

The chain uses TRBV10-3 and TRBJ1-3; 9 positions agree with TRBD1. The CDR3 covers 14 residues. The germline gives CDR1 ENHRY, CDR2 SYGVKD. V was pared by 6 bases and J by 4 bases, with 4 bases of the junction left unmatched. CDR3 sequence: CAIRGTGFGNTIYF. CDR3 DNA sequence: TGTGCCATCAGGGGGACAGGGTTCGGAAACACCATATATTTT.

This sequence joins TRBV7-9 and TRBJ2-1, with 9 bases matching TRBD2. V lost 2 bases to trimming and J lost 8 bases; unmatched junction nucleotides: 7. The CDR3 loop spans 15 amino acids. The V gene's germline CDR1 is SEHNR and CDR2 FQNEAQ (reference sequence). The CDR3: CASSLLAGGPHEQFF. The DNA of the CDR3 is TGTGCCAGCAGCTTATTGGCGGGGGGGCCCCATGAGCAGTTCTTC.

The table lists this clone with a few counts. This chain joins TRBV10-3 and TRBJ1-1, with 11 nucleotides matching TRBD1. CDR1 and CDR2 (germline): ENHRY, SYGVKD. With 6 bases clipped from V and 5 bases from J, the junction kept 5 bases outside the gene matches. The CDR3 sequence is 14 residues long. This CDR3 reads CAIRQGQGATEAFF. The CDR3 DNA sequence: TGTGCCATCAGACAAGGACAGGGGGCTACTGAAGCTTTCTTT.

V is TRBV18 and J is TRBJ1-5; 12 bases align to TRBD1. This CDR3 has 17 residues. The germline CDR1 and CDR2 sequences are KGHSH and LQKENI. The V and J ends lost 6 bases and 3 bases, in that order; junction bases with no gene match: 9. The CDR3 region has the DNA TGTGCCAGCTCTCGAGCCGGGACAGGGGGCCCCAATCAGCCCCAGCATTTT. This translates into CASSRAGTGGPNQPQHF.

The V and J genes are TRBV18 and TRBJ2-7; weak D call: TRBD1 (6 bases). This CDR3 region has 17 residues. In germline, CDR1 is KGHSH, CDR2 LQKENI. Trimming left V 0 bases short and J 3 bases short, with 18 bases between. The CDR3 nucleotides read TGTGCCAGCTCACCACCAAGTACGGACAGCTCACTCTACGAGCAGTACTTC. Translated: CASSPPSTDSSLYEQYF.

This rearrangement joins TRBV4-1 to TRBJ1-2; maybe TRBD1 (5 bases). Looked up from germline, CDR1 is MGHRA and CDR2 is YSYEKL. Trimming pared 1 base from V and 10 bases from J, leaving 10 bases between. The CDR3 loop spans 12 amino acids. The CDR3 region is CASSQGQGFYTF. DNA for the CDR3: TGCGCCAGCAGCCAAGGGCAGGGTTTCTACACCTTC.

The J gene is TRBJ2-1, the V gene TRBV28; TRBD2 might be the D (6 bases). Trimming pared 6 bases from V and 0 bases from J, leaving 15 bases between. The CDR3 has 16 amino acids. The germline gives CDR1 MDHEN, CDR2 SYDVKM. The CDR3 nucleotides read TGTGCCAGCAGCGCCCCCGGAGGGAGCTCCTACAATGAGCAGTTCTTC. This translates into CASSAPGGSSYNEQFF. The variable domain in full, completed from reference TRBV28 and TRBJ2-1, reads DVKVTQSSRYLVKRTGEKVFLECVQDMDHENMFWYRQDPGLGLRLIYFSYDVKMKEKGDIPEGYSVSREKKERFSLILESASTNQTSMYLCASSAPGGSSYNEQFFGPGTRLTVL.

The J gene is TRBJ1-1, the V gene TRBV2, with 8 positions matching TRBD1. The CDR3 is 16 amino acids. Germline V lookup: CDR1 SNHLY, CDR2 FYNNEI. Trimming at V came to 6 bases and at J to 0 bases, leaving 9 bases not matched to a gene. The CDR3 loop reads CASSRRQGILNTEAFF. Written as DNA, the CDR3 is TGTGCCAGCAGCCGAAGACAGGGGATATTGAACACTGAAGCTTTCTTT.

This clone was seen only once. The chain couples TRBV6-5 to TRBJ2-3; D remains ambiguous. This CDR3 has 14 residues. The V end was cut by 5 bases, the J end by 0 bases, with 9 bases between. CDR1 and CDR2 from the germline V gene are MNHEY and SVGAGI. CDR3 in DNA: TGTGCCAGCAGTAACACGTTAAGCACAGATACGCAGTATTTT. It encodes CASSNTLSTDTQYF.

The genes are TRBV14 and TRBJ1-6; no firm D call. The CDR3 is made up of 13 amino acids. V lost 3 bases and J lost 9, with 9 bases in between. Germline-derived CDR1 and CDR2 are SGHDN and FVKESK. The CDR3 sequence: CASSQSRSSPLHF. CDR3 DNA sequence: TGTGCCAGCAGCCAGAGTCGGAGTTCACCCCTCCACTTT.